This T cell receptor (beta chain) derives from a study of CD8+ T cells in alopecia areata. Study-wide results and limits: Relative to normal scalp, lesional scalp, especially alopecia totalis/universalis, showed higher clonality.

The sample holds one count of this clone. The antigen is not known. The sequencing template was cDNA reverse transcribed from extracted RNA. Repertoires were generated with immunoSEQ multiplex PCR, while TCRdb's copy carries only in-frame clones and drops some. Of roughly 130,000 clones listed, roughly three fifths are singletons. The clonotype was recovered from a human donor with alopecia areata. Material: CD4+ T cells sorted from blood, obtained at week 0.

The DNA of the CDR3 is TGTGCCAGCAGTTTACTGGGATATACGCAGTATTTT. Protein sequence: CASSLLGYTQYF. This chain joins TRBV28 and TRBJ2-3; D unresolved. The V gene's germline CDR1 is MDHEN and CDR2 SYDVKM. V was cut by 2 bases and J by 7 bases, with 7 bases left in between. The CDR3 loop spans 12 amino acids.